Included here is one T cell receptor (beta chain) sequence, with context. Its antigen target is currently unknown. Qualities for individual bases were not recorded, and no much larger clone is one base off. TCRbeta CDR3 regions were amplified from genomic DNA using the immunoSEQ Assay, a bias-controlled multiplex PCR. The paper's processing steps were these. Within the assay, amplification of reference gene primers was used to estimate how many nucleated cells each sample contained. To quantify the absolute abundance of each unique TCRbeta CDR3 rearrangement, sequence reads were collapsed and filtered. For each sample, productive Simpson clonality was calculated as the square root of Simpson's diversity index across productive rearrangements. TCRdb mirrors the immuneACCESS table, restricted to in-frame sequences. Some clones are absent from its copies; in checked studies, under half trace to an unresolved V gene, and the reason for the others is unknown. V, J and clone size are those of that table, while D and trimming were read from the DNA. For this sample the table gives some 250,000 clones, of which 75% to 85% were detected only once. The ten biggest clones cover over 10% of the sample.

The data were obtained in a study of blood T cell repertoires in COVID-19 (TCRdb year 2020). Background on the whole study: Samples from collaborators originated in the United States, Italy and Spain and spanned both the acute and convalescent phases of COVID-19. The repertoires were made available in a free public database intended to serve as a resource for research on the immune response to SARS-CoV-2. The prospective study material was composed of cDNA or gDNA derived from T cells, B-cell-depleted T cells, or PBMCs. Where available, HLA class I and class II types were obtained from metadata supplied by the sample provider rather than from assay-based typing. The samples were drawn from two sources: the first 160 participants of the ongoing ImmuneRACE study, and fewer than 1,500 subjects contributed by 6 global collaborators. Subjects who had been exposed to COVID-19, were actively infected with it, or had recovered from it provided the deeply sampled blood TCRbeta repertoires that made up the dataset. A de-identified subject ID, COVID-19 status, age in years and sex were almost always included in the sample metadata.

Each collaborating institution followed its own protocols to collect whole blood in K2EDTA tubes. For TCRbeta analysis, collaborators shipped samples in one of three forms: frozen whole blood, isolated PBMCs, or DNA extracted from either of those sample types. On the study overall, not on this receptor specifically: The quantity of clinical and demographic metadata differed by source and by participant and was supplied without curation.

Sequencing was carried out using peripheral blood. This TCR was sampled from a woman aged 55-70 years with active or convalescent COVID-19.

The CDR3 reads CASSVAAGTNTDTQYF. The DNA sequence follows: TGTGCCAGCAGCGTAGCGGCCGGGACTAACACAGATACGCAGTATTTT. This chain joins TRBV9 to TRBJ2-3; TRBD2 aligns with 7 central bases. Inclusive of the bounding cysteine and phenylalanine, the CDR3 is 16 residues long. The entry retains the CDR3 DNA only, 48 bases that are in frame from base 1. Looking up the germline V gene yields CDR1 SGDLS and CDR2 YYNGEE. Clipping removes 0 bases from V and 2 bases from J, with 6 as the unmatched junction base count. The full variable domain, with segments outside the CDR3 supplied by the reference TRBV9 and TRBJ2-3 proteins, appears as DSGVTQTPKHLITATGQRVTLRCSPRSGDLSVYWYQQSLDQGLQFLIQYYNGEERAKGNILERFSAQQFPDLHSELNLSSLELGDSALYFCASSVAAGTNTDTQYFGPGTRLTVL.